Listed below are T cell receptor beta chains from one sample, sequenced in a study of tumor-infiltrating lymphocytes in oesophageal squamous cell carcinoma. TCRdb re-derived calls from the PCR reads in MiXCR, one entry per CDR3 protein. The table has around 12,000 distinct CDR3 sequences, 50% to 65% seen once. Sequenced input: esophageal tumor tissue. All receptors derive from a female donor with esophageal squamous cell carcinoma. CDR3s include the opening cysteine and the closing phenylalanine or tryptophan. The D gene is left open where the match is weak. A clone size is listed for some rows: how often the clone was seen (once, few, many), or a class if it is expanded.

V,J,D,size,DNA,CDR3
TRBV5-5,TRBJ2-5,NA,NA,TGTGCCAGCATCGGGGACTCAGAGACCCAGTACTTC,CASIGDSETQYF
TRBV12-3/TRBV12-4,TRBJ2-1,TRBD1,few,TGTGCCAGCAGAACGACAGGGGGATGGGGCAATGAGCAGTTCTTC,CASRTTGGWGNEQFF
TRBV7-3,TRBJ2-3,TRBD2,NA,TGTGCCAGCAGCCCTAGCGGGGGTGAAGATACGCAGTATTTT,CASSPSGGEDTQYF
TRBV7-2,TRBJ2-3,TRBD2,NA,TGTGCCAGCAGCCTAGCGGGTCGCACAGATACGCAGTATTTT,CASSLAGRTDTQYF
TRBV7-2,TRBJ2-6,NA,NA,TGTGCCAGCAGCTTAGCGGGTGGGGGGCCTGGGGCCAACGTCCTGACTTTC,CASSLAGGGPGANVLTF
TRBV12-3/TRBV12-4,TRBJ2-5,NA,NA,TGTGCCAGCAGTTTCGGTGTCGGGGAGACCCAGTACTTC,CASSFGVGETQYF
TRBV7-2,TRBJ2-3,NA,NA,TGTGCCAGCGCAGGGTTCGGCACAGATACGCAGTATTTT,CASAGFGTDTQYF
TRBV7-8,TRBJ1-4,TRBD1,NA,TGTGCCAGCAGCCGGGGACAGGGAGGGAATGAAAAACTGTTTTTT,CASSRGQGGNEKLFF
TRBV7-3,TRBJ2-1,TRBD2,NA,TGTGCCAGCAGCCCGACTAGCGGGGCCAATGAGCAGTTCTTC,CASSPTSGANEQFF
TRBV19,TRBJ1-1,NA,few,TGTGCCAGTAGTACCACAATGAACACTGAAGCTTTCTTT,CASSTTMNTEAFF
TRBV11-2,TRBJ2-7,NA,NA,TGTGCCAGCAGCTTAGCCGCAGTCTCCTACGAGCAGTACTTC,CASSLAAVSYEQYF
TRBV28,TRBJ2-1,TRBD2,NA,TGTGCCAGCAAGATTAGCGGGGGGTCTCGGAATGAGCAGTTCTTC,CASKISGGSRNEQFF
TRBV11-2,TRBJ2-3,TRBD2,NA,TGTGCCAGCAGCCCCCGGGAGGCCCATCGCACAGATACGCAGTATTTT,CASSPREAHRTDTQYF
TRBV4-3,TRBJ2-1,TRBD1,large,TGCGCCAGCAGCCAAGGGACAGGGTACAATGAGCAGTTCTTC,CASSQGTGYNEQFF
TRBV7-2,TRBJ2-5,NA,NA,TGTGCCAGCAGCTTAGTTCACAGGGGGGGAGAGACCCAGTACTTC,CASSLVHRGGETQYF
TRBV2,TRBJ2-7,TRBD1,NA,TGTGCCAGCAGTGTGCAGGGGGCAACCACCTACGAGCAGTACTTC,CASSVQGATTYEQYF
TRBV12-3/TRBV12-4,TRBJ2-7,NA,NA,TGTGCCAGCAGTTTAGAATCCGAGCAGTACTTC,CASSLESEQYF
TRBV7-3,TRBJ2-5,TRBD2,NA,TGTGCCAGCAGCCCTAGCGGGGGGCACCAAGAGACCCAGTACTTC,CASSPSGGHQETQYF
TRBV11-2,TRBJ1-2,TRBD1,NA,TGTGCCAGCAGCTCTACAGGGGGTTTCAACTATGGCTACACCTTC,CASSSTGGFNYGYTF
TRBV7-8,TRBJ2-4,TRBD1,few,TGTGCCAGCAGCTTAAGGACAGGGGGTGCAGAGAACATTCAGTACTTC,CASSLRTGGAENIQYF
TRBV5-5,TRBJ2-6,NA,NA,TGTGCCAGCAGCTACCTCGGTGCTGGGGCCAACGTCCTGACTTTC,CASSYLGAGANVLTF
TRBV27,TRBJ2-5,NA,NA,TGTGCCAGCAGTTTATCCCCCCTCACGGCTGAGCAGTACTTC,CASSLSPLTAEQYF
TRBV7-3,TRBJ2-5,TRBD2,few,TGTGCCAGCGGCTTAATGGCTAGCGGGAGAGAGACCCAGTACTTC,CASGLMASGRETQYF
TRBV7-2,TRBJ2-1,TRBD2,NA,TGTGCCAGCAGCACCCGGACTAGCGGGGTTAACAATGAGCAGTTCTTC,CASSTRTSGVNNEQFF
TRBV10-3,TRBJ1-1,TRBD1,NA,TGTGCCAGCAGTGGGCACAGGGGAACTGAAGCTTTCTTT,CASSGHRGTEAFF
TRBV6-1,TRBJ2-1,NA,NA,TGTGCCGGCAGTTACCCCACAGGTAGCGAGCAGTTCTTC,CAGSYPTGSEQFF
TRBV7-2,TRBJ1-5,NA,NA,TGTGCCAGCAGCTTAGGTCCCCCAGGGTCAGGGCAGCCCCAGCATTTT,CASSLGPPGSGQPQHF
TRBV12-3/TRBV12-4,TRBJ2-5,TRBD2,NA,TGTGCCAGCAGCCCCCGGACTAGCGGGAGGGGTGAGACCCAGTACTTC,CASSPRTSGRGETQYF
TRBV7-4,TRBJ2-5,NA,NA,TGTGCCAGCAGCCCTATCCGGGACGGGGCGGAGGAGACCCAGTACTTC,CASSPIRDGAEETQYF
TRBV7-2,TRBJ2-3,TRBD2,NA,TGTGCCAGCAGCTGGACCGGGACTAGCGGGAGAGGTGGGACAGATACGCAGTATTTT,CASSWTGTSGRGGTDTQYF
TRBV6-5,TRBJ1-1,NA,NA,TGTGCCAGCAGTAGGGGGAGTGGAGGGGAGAACACTGAAGCTTTCTTT,CASSRGSGGENTEAFF
TRBV7-4,TRBJ2-7,TRBD2,NA,TGTGCCAGCAGCTCGCTAGCGGGAGAAGCCTACGAGCAGTACTTC,CASSSLAGEAYEQYF
TRBV7-8,TRBJ2-1,NA,large,TGTGCCAGCAGCTTACGGGATAACTCCTACAATGAGCAGTTCTTC,CASSLRDNSYNEQFF
TRBV18,TRBJ2-7,NA,NA,TGTGCCAGCTCACCACGCCCCCGGGACTTCCCCTCCTACGAGCAGTACTTC,CASSPRPRDFPSYEQYF
TRBV7-8,TRBJ2-7,NA,many,TGTGCCAGCAGAACAGGACCCTACGAGCAGTACTTC,CASRTGPYEQYF
TRBV24-1,TRBJ2-1,NA,medium-sized,TGTGCCACCAGTGACTCCGTACAGGTGTTAGGTGAGCAGTTCTTC,CATSDSVQVLGEQFF
TRBV7-9,TRBJ2-5,NA,few,TGTGCCAGCAGCTTTCTTACGGGTACAGTGGGGGCGTGGAGGGAGACCCAGTACTTC,CASSFLTGTVGAWRETQYF
TRBV28,TRBJ2-7,NA,medium-sized,TGTGCCAGCTTGCGGGTGGGGGAGCAGTACTTC,CASLRVGEQYF
TRBV6-2/TRBV6-3,TRBJ1-6,TRBD1,NA,TGTGCCAGCAAATTGGGACAGTATAATTCACCCCTCCACTTT,CASKLGQYNSPLHF
TRBV7-2,TRBJ2-1,NA,NA,TGTGCCAGCAGCCCATACGGCAGTGAGCAGTTCTTC,CASSPYGSEQFF
TRBV7-2,TRBJ2-7,NA,few,TGTGCCAGCAGCTTAGGGGTAGTCGGCTACGAGCAGTACTTC,CASSLGVVGYEQYF
TRBV11-1,TRBJ2-5,NA,NA,TGTGCCGCTAACCCTGGCCAGTACTTC,CAANPGQYF
TRBV4-3,TRBJ2-1,NA,many,TGCGCCAGCAGCCAAGGGGGCGGTGCCGGGGGACTCCTAGCCTACAATGAGCAGTTCTTC,CASSQGGGAGGLLAYNEQFF
TRBV7-6,TRBJ2-1,TRBD2,NA,TGTGCCAGCAGCCCCCCTTGGGGAGGGGAGACCCAGTTCTTC,CASSPPWGGETQFF
TRBV28,TRBJ2-3,TRBD1,once,TGTGCCAGCACCACCCTTGGACAGGGCACAGATACGCAGTATTTT,CASTTLGQGTDTQYF
TRBV4-1,TRBJ1-1,TRBD1,few,TGCGCCAGCAGCCGGAGGGACAGGGAGAACACTGAAGCTTTCTTT,CASSRRDRENTEAFF
TRBV6-2/TRBV6-3,TRBJ2-1,NA,NA,TGTGCCAGCAGTGAAGTGGGGACAATAGTACGGCATAGTATAAAGCAGTTCTTC,CASSEVGTIVRHSIKQFF
TRBV7-6,TRBJ2-7,NA,many,TGTGCCAGCAGCTTTCAGTACTCCTACGAGCAGTACTTC,CASSFQYSYEQYF
TRBV5-1,TRBJ2-7,NA,many,TGCGCCAGCAGCCAGAGGGGGATTGGATACGAGCAGTACTTC,CASSQRGIGYEQYF
TRBV24-1,TRBJ2-6,NA,medium-sized,TGTGCCACCAGTGGAGTGAACTCTGGGGCCAACGTCCTGACTTTC,CATSGVNSGANVLTF
TRBV7-6,TRBJ2-2,TRBD2,many,TGTGCCAGCAGCTTAAGGGCGGGAGGAACGACCGGGGAGCTGTTTTTT,CASSLRAGGTTGELFF
TRBV29-1,TRBJ2-1,TRBD2,few,TGCAGCGTTGCAGTAGGCGGGGGCTACAATGAGCAGTTCTTC,CSVAVGGGYNEQFF
TRBV7-6,TRBJ2-5,TRBD2,NA,TGTGCTAGCAGTCGAGCGGGGAACCAAGAGACCCAGTACTTC,CASSRAGNQETQYF
TRBV7-2,TRBJ2-1,TRBD2,NA,TGTGCCAGCAGCCCGACTAGCGGGAGAAGAAATGAGCAGTTCTTC,CASSPTSGRRNEQFF
TRBV7-6,TRBJ2-5,TRBD2,few,TGTGCCAGCAGCTCACTAGCGGGGGACCAAGAGACCCAGTACTTC,CASSSLAGDQETQYF